These 5 T cell receptor beta chains share one sample of origin, sequenced in a study of Ad26.COV2.S vaccination and SARS-CoV-2 variants. The method was immunoSEQ multiplex PCR; TCRdb's version includes in-frame clones alone and lacks a portion of them. The sample yields around 100,000 clones, 82% seen once. The source was peripheral blood, collected after recovery from COVID-19. Every receptor here comes from a human donor who had recovered from COVID-19.

This clone has a single count. The CDR3 loop is CASRPGTGTSYEQYF. CDR3 bases: TGTGCCAGCAGACCCGGGACAGGGACCTCCTACGAGCAGTACTTC. This sequence joins TRBV4-2 and TRBJ2-7, with 9 bases that match TRBD1. The CDR3 is made up of 15 amino acids. V was clipped by 6 bases and J by 0 bases; unmatched bases: 6. Per the germline V gene, CDR1 is LGHNA and CDR2 is YNFKEQ.

The CDR3 nucleotides are TGTGCCAGCGGCTCGAATGAGCAGTTCTTC. It is translated as CASGSNEQFF. The rearrangement joins TRBV9 to TRBJ2-1; D not certain. Germline CDR1 is SGDLS and CDR2 is YYNGEE. CDR3 length: 10 residues. The V end lost 7 bases, the J end lost 7 bases, and 6 bases lay between the germline ends. Full variable domain (missing parts from reference TRBV9 and TRBJ2-1): DSGVTQTPKHLITATGQRVTLRCSPRSGDLSVYWYQQSLDQGLQFLIQYYNGEERAKGNILERFSAQQFPDLHSELNLSSLELGDSALYFCASGSNEQFFGPGTRLTVL.

This sequence joins TRBV7-9 and TRBJ1-2, with D unresolved. CDR3 length: 16 residues. V was clipped by 5 bases and J by 2 bases, with 18 bases between them. In germline, CDR1 is SEHNR, CDR2 FQNEAQ (reference sequence). The CDR3 reads CASSAIRAAPNYGYTF. For the CDR3, the DNA is TGTGCCAGCAGCGCAATCCGGGCCGCTCCAAACTATGGCTACACCTTC.

The chain has TRBV12-3 or TRBV12-4 and TRBJ1-5, with D possibly TRBD1 on 6 matching bases. Trimming took off 8 bases at V and 7 bases at J, with 12 bases between the two ends. CDR3 length equals 12 residues. In nucleotides, the CDR3 is TGTGCCAGCTCGAAGGGGGGGCAGCCCCAGCATTTT. Residues: CASSKGGQPQHF.

The rearrangement links TRBV10-3 to TRBJ1-1; 10 bases match TRBD1. The germline gives CDR1 ENHRY, CDR2 SYGVKD. CDR3 length equals 17 residues. V lost 2 bases to trimming and J lost 4 bases; unmatched junction nucleotides: 10. The CDR3 reads CAISERQGASIGTEAFF. CDR3 in DNA: TGTGCCATCAGTGAGAGACAGGGGGCAAGTATCGGCACTGAAGCTTTCTTT.